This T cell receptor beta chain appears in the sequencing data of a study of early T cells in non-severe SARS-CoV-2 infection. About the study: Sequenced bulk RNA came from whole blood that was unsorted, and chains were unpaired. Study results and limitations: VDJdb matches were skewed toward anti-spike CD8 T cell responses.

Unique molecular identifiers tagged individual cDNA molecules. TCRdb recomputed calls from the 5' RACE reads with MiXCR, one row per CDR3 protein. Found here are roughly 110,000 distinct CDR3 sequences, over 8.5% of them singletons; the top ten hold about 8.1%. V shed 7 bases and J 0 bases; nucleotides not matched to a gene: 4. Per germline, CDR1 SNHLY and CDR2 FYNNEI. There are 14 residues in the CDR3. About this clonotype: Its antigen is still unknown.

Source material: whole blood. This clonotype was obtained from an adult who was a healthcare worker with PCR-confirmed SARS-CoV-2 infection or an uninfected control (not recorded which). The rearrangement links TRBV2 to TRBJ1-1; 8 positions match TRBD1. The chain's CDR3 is CASNRQGLNTEAFF. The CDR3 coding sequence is TGTGCCAGCAACCGACAGGGGCTGAACACTGAAGCTTTCTTT. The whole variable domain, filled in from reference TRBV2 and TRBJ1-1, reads EPEVTQTPSHQVTQMGQEVILRCVPISNHLYFYWYRQILGQKVEFLVSFYNNEISEKSEIFDDQFSVERPDGSNFTLKIRSTKLEDSAMYFCASNRQGLNTEAFFGQGTRLTVV.